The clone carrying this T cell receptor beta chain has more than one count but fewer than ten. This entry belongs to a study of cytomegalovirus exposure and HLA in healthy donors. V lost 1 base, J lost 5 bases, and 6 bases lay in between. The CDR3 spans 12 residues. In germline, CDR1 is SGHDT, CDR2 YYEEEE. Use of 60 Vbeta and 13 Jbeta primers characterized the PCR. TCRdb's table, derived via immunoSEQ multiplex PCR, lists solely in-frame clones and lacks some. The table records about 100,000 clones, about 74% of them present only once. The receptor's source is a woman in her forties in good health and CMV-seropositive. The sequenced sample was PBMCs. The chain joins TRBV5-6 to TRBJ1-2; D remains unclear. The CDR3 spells CASSLQQYGYTF. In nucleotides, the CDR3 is TGTGCCAGCAGCTTGCAACAGTATGGCTACACCTTC.